This record concerns one T cell receptor (beta chain) sequence. Its specificity is unknown. This entry belongs to a study of cytomegalovirus exposure and HLA in healthy donors. The PCR made use of 60 Vbeta and 13 Jbeta primers. Sequencing used immunoSEQ multiplex PCR; TCRdb keeps in-frame clones, though not all of them. Of tens of thousands of clones listed, around 85% were seen once; the top ten hold under 3%. Study outcomes and limitations: Earlier analysis found most TCR beta V segments productive about 90% or about 30% of the time. In a later analysis, donors in an Asian-associated ancestry cluster reportedly had fewer N-insertions in productive TCRs than the cohort mean.

From germline, CDR1 is GTSNPN and CDR2 SVGIG (reference sequence). Trimming left V 3 bases short and J 1 base short, with 9 bases between. CDR3 length equals 13 residues. The V call is TRBV30, the J call TRBJ1-1, with no clear D. Sequencing was performed on PBMCs. The TCR comes from a young woman in good health and CMV-seronegative. The CDR3 region has the DNA TGTGCCTGGAGAAGCGCTGGGAACACTGAAGCTTTCTTT. Translating gives CAWRSAGNTEAFF.